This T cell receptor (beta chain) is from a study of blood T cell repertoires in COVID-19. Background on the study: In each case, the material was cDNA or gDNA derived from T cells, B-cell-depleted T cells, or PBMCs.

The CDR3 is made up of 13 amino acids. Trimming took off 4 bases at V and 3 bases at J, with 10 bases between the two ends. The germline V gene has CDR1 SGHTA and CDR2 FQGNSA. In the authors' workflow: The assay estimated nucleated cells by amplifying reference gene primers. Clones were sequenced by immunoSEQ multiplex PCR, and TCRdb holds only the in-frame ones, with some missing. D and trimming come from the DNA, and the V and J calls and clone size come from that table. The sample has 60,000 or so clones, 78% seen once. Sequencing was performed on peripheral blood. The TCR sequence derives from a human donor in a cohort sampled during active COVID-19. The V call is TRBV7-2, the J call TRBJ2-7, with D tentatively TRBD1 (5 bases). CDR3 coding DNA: TGTGCCAGCAGCTCAGGGCTTTTCTACGAGCAGTACTTC. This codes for CASSSGLFYEQYF. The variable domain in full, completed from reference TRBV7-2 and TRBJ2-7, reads GAGVSQSPSNKVTEKGKDVELRCDPISGHTALYWYRQSLGQGLEFLIYFQGNSAPDKSGLPSDRFSAERTGGSVSTLTIQRTQQEDSAVYLCASSSGLFYEQYFGPGTRLTVT.